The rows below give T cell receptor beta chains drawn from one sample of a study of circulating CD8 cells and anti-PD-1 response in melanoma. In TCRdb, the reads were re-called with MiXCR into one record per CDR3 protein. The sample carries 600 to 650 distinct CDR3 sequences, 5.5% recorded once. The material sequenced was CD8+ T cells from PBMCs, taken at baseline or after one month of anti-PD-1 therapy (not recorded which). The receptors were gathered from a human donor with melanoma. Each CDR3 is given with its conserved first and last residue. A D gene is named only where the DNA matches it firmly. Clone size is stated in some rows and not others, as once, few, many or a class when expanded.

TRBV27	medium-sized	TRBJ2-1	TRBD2	TGTGCCAGCAGTTTTGGGGGACTAGAAGGAAATGAGCAGTTCTTC	CASSFGGLEGNEQFF
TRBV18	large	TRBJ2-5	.	TGTGCCAGCTCACCCGGGGAACGGTACCAAGAGACCCAGTACTTC	CASSPGERYQETQYF
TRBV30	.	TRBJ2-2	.	TGTGCCTGGGCAGGGGTTCGGGACACCGGGGAGCTGTTTTTT	CAWAGVRDTGELFF
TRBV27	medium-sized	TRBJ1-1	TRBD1	TGTGCCAGCAGCCTACAGGGGGCTTACACTGAAGCTTTCTTC	CASSLQGAYTEAFF
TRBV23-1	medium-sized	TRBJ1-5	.	TGCGCCCGTCGGATATACAATCAGCCCCAGCATTTT	CARRIYNQPQHF
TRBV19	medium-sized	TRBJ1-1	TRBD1	TGTGCCAGTAGTATAGATCGGGACAGGGGGAGTACTGAAGCTTTCTTT	CASSIDRDRGSTEAFF
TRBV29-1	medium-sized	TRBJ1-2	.	TGCAGCGTTGATGGGGGGGCCCCTGAGGGCTACACCTTC	CSVDGGAPEGYTF
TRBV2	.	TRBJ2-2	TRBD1	TGTGCCAGCAGCATCACAGGGGGCGCCTTTAACGGGGAGCTGTTTTTT	CASSITGGAFNGELFF
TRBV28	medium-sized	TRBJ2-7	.	TGTGCCAGCAGCACCAAGACAGGTTCCTACGAGCAGTACTTC	CASSTKTGSYEQYF
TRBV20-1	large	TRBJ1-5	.	TGCAGTGCTAGTAGTCCGGCCTTGCCGAGCAATCAGCCCCAGCATTTT	CSASSPALPSNQPQHF
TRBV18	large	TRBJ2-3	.	TGTGCCAGCTCACCACTTCGGTTGAGCGAGGGAAATACGCAGTATTTT	CASSPLRLSEGNTQYF
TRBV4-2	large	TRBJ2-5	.	TGTGCCAGCAGCCAAGGGGGCCGGGAGACCCAGTACTTC	CASSQGGRETQYF
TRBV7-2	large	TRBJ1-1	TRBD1	TGTGCCAGCAGCTTATTCTCGACAGGGGACACTGAAGCTTTCTTT	CASSLFSTGDTEAFF
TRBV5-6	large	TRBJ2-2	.	TGTGCCAGCAGCTTCGCCGGGGAGCTGTTTTTT	CASSFAGELFF
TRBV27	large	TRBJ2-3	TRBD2	TGTGCCAGCACCTCCCCCCTAGCGGGAGGAACAGATACGCAGTATTTT	CASTSPLAGGTDTQYF
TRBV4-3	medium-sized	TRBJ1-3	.	TGCGCCAGCAGCCAAGGACGCGACAGAGCCTCTGGAAACACCATATATTTT	CASSQGRDRASGNTIYF
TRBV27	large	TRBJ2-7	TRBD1	TGTGCCAGCAGTTTACATACGGACAGGGTTGCCTACGAGCAGTACTTC	CASSLHTDRVAYEQYF
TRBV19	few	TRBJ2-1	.	TGTGCCAGTAAGATTTGGGACGGTAACAATGAGCAGTTCTTC	CASKIWDGNNEQFF
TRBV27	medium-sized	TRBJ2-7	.	TGTGCCAGCAGTTCTGGCTGGGGAACTTACGAGCAGTACTTC	CASSSGWGTYEQYF
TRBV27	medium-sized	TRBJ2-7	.	TGTGCCAGCAGCCCGGGACCACTCTCCTACGAGCAGTACTTC	CASSPGPLSYEQYF
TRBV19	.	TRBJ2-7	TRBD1	TGTGCCAGTACTCCGACAGGGGGAATATACGAGCAGTACTTC	CASTPTGGIYEQYF
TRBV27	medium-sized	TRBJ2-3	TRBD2	TGTGCCAGCAGTTTTGGACTAGCGGGGGTTAGCACAGATACGCAGTATTTT	CASSFGLAGVSTDTQYF
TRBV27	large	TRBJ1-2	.	TGTGCCAGCAGTTTCTGGAACCTGGGGGCTAACTATGGCTACACCTTC	CASSFWNLGANYGYTF
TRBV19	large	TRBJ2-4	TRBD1	TGTGCCAGTATAGGGGACAGCCGAAACATTCAGTACTTC	CASIGDSRNIQYF
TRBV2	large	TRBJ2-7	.	TGTGCCGCCGGCAGGGGCTACGAGCAGTACTTC	CAAGRGYEQYF
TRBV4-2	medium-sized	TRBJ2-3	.	TGTGCCAGCAGCCAAGGGGTTCTGACAGATACGCAGTATTTT	CASSQGVLTDTQYF
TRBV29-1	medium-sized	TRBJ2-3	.	TGCAGCGTTGAAGAGGGCCGCATAACAGATACGCAGTATTTT	CSVEEGRITDTQYF
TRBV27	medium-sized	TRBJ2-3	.	TGTGCCAGCAGTTTATTCGGGAGTAACACAGATACGCAGTATTTT	CASSLFGSNTDTQYF
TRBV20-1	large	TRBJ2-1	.	TGCAGTGCTAGCGGGTCCTTTACTCCTGGCGATGAGCAGTTCTTC	CSASGSFTPGDEQFF
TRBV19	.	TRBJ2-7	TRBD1	TGTGCCAGTAGCCCCTCCGCCGGGACAGCCAGCTACGAGCAGTACTTC	CASSPSAGTASYEQYF
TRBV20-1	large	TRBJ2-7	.	TGCAGTGCTCCGGAGGGGACCTTCTACGAGCAGTACTTC	CSAPEGTFYEQYF
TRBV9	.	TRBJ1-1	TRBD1	TGTGCCAGCCGGGACAGGGGGCGCGGGGACACTGAAGCTTTCTTT	CASRDRGRGDTEAFF
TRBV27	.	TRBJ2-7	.	TGTGCCAGCAGTTCCCCCGGGGTCTACGAGCAGTACTTC	CASSSPGVYEQYF
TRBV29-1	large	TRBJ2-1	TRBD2	TGCAGCGTTGGGGCTACACTAGCGGGAGAGGTCCACAATGAGCAGTTCTTC	CSVGATLAGEVHNEQFF
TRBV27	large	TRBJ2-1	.	TGTGCCAGCAGTTTCACGGGGGCGGGAAATGAGCAGTTCTTC	CASSFTGAGNEQFF
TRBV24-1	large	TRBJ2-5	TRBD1	TGTGCCACCAGTGATACGGACAGGGGGATCCCGGAGACCCAGTACTTC	CATSDTDRGIPETQYF
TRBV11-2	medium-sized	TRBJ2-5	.	TGTGCCAGCAGCTTAGAGGGGGACCTGGAGGAGACCCAGTACTTC	CASSLEGDLEETQYF
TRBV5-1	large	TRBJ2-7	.	TGCGCCAGCAGCCCACAACCCTACGAGCAGTACTTC	CASSPQPYEQYF
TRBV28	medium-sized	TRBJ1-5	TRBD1	TGTGCCAGCAGTTCACAGGGGAACAATCAGCCCCAGCATTTT	CASSSQGNNQPQHF
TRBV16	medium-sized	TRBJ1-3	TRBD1	TGTGCCAGCAGCCCGACAGGGGTCACCTCTGGAAACACCATATATTTT	CASSPTGVTSGNTIYF
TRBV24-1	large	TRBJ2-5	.	TGTGCCACCAGTGATTTTGAGAGTTCAGAGACCCAGTACTTC	CATSDFESSETQYF
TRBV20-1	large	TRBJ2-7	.	TGCAGTGCTAGCCCCCGGGACTGGGGTGGGTACGAGCAGTACTTC	CSASPRDWGGYEQYF
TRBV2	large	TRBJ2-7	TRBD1	TGTGCCAGCAGTCCCGGGACAGGGGTAGACGAGCAGTACTTC	CASSPGTGVDEQYF
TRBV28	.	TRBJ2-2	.	TGTGCCAGCAGTTTCCGGGGGACCGGGGAGCTGTTTTTT	CASSFRGTGELFF
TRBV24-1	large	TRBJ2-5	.	TGTGCCACCAGTGATTTCCAGATTGGCGGGCCTACCCAAGAGACCCAGTACTTC	CATSDFQIGGPTQETQYF
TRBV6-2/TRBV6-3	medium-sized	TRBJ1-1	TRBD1	TGTGCCAGCAGTTACCACAGGGGGGACACTGAAGCTTTCTTT	CASSYHRGDTEAFF
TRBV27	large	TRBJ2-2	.	TGTGCCAGCGGTAACACCGGGGAGCTGTTTTTT	CASGNTGELFF
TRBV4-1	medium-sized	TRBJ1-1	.	TGCGCCAGCAGCCAAATGGGGCAGGGGACGAACACTGAAGCTTTCTTT	CASSQMGQGTNTEAFF
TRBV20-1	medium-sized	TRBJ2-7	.	TGCAGTGCCAAACGGGGCCTCGAGCAGTACTTC	CSAKRGLEQYF
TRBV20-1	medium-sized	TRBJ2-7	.	TGCAGTGCCACCCTTATAGGAGTGGGTTACGAGCAGTACTTC	CSATLIGVGYEQYF
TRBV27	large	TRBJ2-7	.	TGTGCCAGCAGCTGGGGCGTGGGCACGGCAGCCTACGAGCAGTACTTC	CASSWGVGTAAYEQYF
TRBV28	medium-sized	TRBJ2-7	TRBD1	TGTGCCAGCAGGACAGGGGCCCAGTTTGAGCAGTACTTC	CASRTGAQFEQYF
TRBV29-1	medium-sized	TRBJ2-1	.	TGCAGCGCTACCGACGGAGCGATCAATGAGCAGTTCTTC	CSATDGAINEQFF
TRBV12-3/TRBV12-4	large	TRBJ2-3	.	TGTGCCAGCAGTTTCACAGGCCCAGATACGCAGTATTTT	CASSFTGPDTQYF
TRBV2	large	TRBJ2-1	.	TGTGCCAGCAGTGATCCCTCCGAAGCCACGTCAGATGAGCAGTTCTTC	CASSDPSEATSDEQFF